This T cell receptor beta chain emerged from a study of early T cells in non-severe SARS-CoV-2 infection. Overall study context: The authors sequenced bulk RNA from unsorted whole blood, leaving chains unpaired.

Molecules of cDNA were individually given unique molecular identifiers that were attached to them. TCRdb re-derived calls from the 5' RACE reads in MiXCR, one entry per CDR3 protein. The sample has about 55,000 distinct CDR3 sequences, around 8% seen once. With regard to this clonotype: Its antigen is unknown.

Study-level points and caveats: Lookups in VDJdb leaned toward anti-spike CD8 responses and missed private and CD4 specificities.

This CDR3 contains 16 residues. Unmatched junction bases numbered 8, after V lost 3 bases and J lost 2 bases. Germline lookup yields CDR1 LGHDT and CDR2 YNNKEL (reference sequence). The V and J genes are TRBV3-1 and TRBJ2-7, with TRBD1 matching 9 bases. This clonotype was sampled from an adult who was a healthcare worker with PCR-confirmed SARS-CoV-2 infection or an uninfected control (not recorded which). The sample taken for sequencing was whole blood. CDR3 nucleotides: TGTGCCAGCAGCCAGCCTCGGACAGGGGCCCCCTACGAGCAGTACTTC. This translates into CASSQPRTGAPYEQYF.